These T cell receptor beta chains were read from a single sample in a study of T cells in Graves' hyperthyroidism and ophthalmopathy. TCRdb called the multiplex PCR reads again in MiXCR, with one record for every CDR3 protein. The data show 540,000 or so distinct CDR3 sequences, about half seen once. The sequencing sample was made of peripheral blood or thyroid tissue (not recorded which). These receptors all stem from an adult woman with Graves' disease, either hyperthyroidism or ophthalmopathy (not recorded which). CDR3s include the opening cysteine and the closing phenylalanine or tryptophan. The order of the fields is V gene, clone size, CDR3 protein. The size field is filled for only some rows; it gives once, few, many or a size class.

V: TRBV12-3/TRBV12-4; size: many; CDR3: CASSLLRGRSQPQHF
V: TRBV29-1; size: many; CDR3: CSVGSRIYGYTF
V: TRBV20-1; size: few; CDR3: CSASEMGDYEQYF
V: TRBV3-1; size: NA; CDR3: CASSQPRGRETGELFF
V: TRBV10-3; size: NA; CDR3: CAISDTGGGQPQHF
V: TRBV4-1; size: many; CDR3: CASSQDVSPLHF
V: TRBV5-1; size: many; CDR3: CASSLEGVYLFF
V: TRBV5-1; size: many; CDR3: CASSSSPAYEQYF
V: TRBV10-1; size: NA; CDR3: CASSALAGGGSPLHF
V: TRBV7-9; size: NA; CDR3: CASSLITSGRTQYF
V: TRBV28; size: few; CDR3: CASSLSRLAGSYEQYF
V: TRBV29-1; size: NA; CDR3: CSVVGYEQYF
V: TRBV10-2; size: once; CDR3: CASSADEGWGAGNQPQHF
V: TRBV14; size: many; CDR3: CASSQAGRNTEAFF
V: TRBV20-1; size: NA; CDR3: CSAKGRAHGYTF
V: TRBV7-8; size: many; CDR3: CASSLASGNTEAFF
V: TRBV19; size: NA; CDR3: CASSITGTDYEQYF
V: TRBV20-1; size: NA; CDR3: CSARSAGGNQPQHF
V: TRBV9; size: once; CDR3: CAVSPTVLPYEQYF
V: TRBV7-2; size: NA; CDR3: CATLSGLF
V: TRBV29-1; size: many; CDR3: CSVTVAEAFF
V: TRBV9; size: NA; CDR3: CASSVGRDQETQYF
V: TRBV6-5; size: many; CDR3: CASSYSSGVAYEQYF
V: TRBV12-3/TRBV12-4; size: NA; CDR3: CASSLGQGLETHTEAFF
V: TRBV10-3; size: many; CDR3: CAISVHRVTKPEVREQYF
V: TRBV7-9; size: NA; CDR3: CASSLAGTGYGYTF
V: TRBV9; size: NA; CDR3: CAISDRGGGSPLHF
V: TRBV20-1; size: many; CDR3: CSARGPGTGTEAFF
V: TRBV12-3/TRBV12-4; size: NA; CDR3: CASSYQGDSFQPQHF
V: TRBV5-8; size: NA; CDR3: CASSLVWTGGWLDTGELFF
V: TRBV6-6; size: many; CDR3: CASSYSSGMTASPLHF
V: TRBV6-1; size: NA; CDR3: CASKPSGTGTGANVLTF
V: TRBV2; size: once; CDR3: CASSWTGGQYF
V: TRBV19; size: many; CDR3: CASSTSITGWTYGYTF
V: TRBV19; size: many; CDR3: CASSIVMGNTEAFF
V: TRBV19; size: NA; CDR3: CASSPGRTF
V: TRBV12-3/TRBV12-4; size: many; CDR3: CASSEVGGTNTGELFF
V: TRBV5-1; size: NA; CDR3: CASSSWREGMMETQYF